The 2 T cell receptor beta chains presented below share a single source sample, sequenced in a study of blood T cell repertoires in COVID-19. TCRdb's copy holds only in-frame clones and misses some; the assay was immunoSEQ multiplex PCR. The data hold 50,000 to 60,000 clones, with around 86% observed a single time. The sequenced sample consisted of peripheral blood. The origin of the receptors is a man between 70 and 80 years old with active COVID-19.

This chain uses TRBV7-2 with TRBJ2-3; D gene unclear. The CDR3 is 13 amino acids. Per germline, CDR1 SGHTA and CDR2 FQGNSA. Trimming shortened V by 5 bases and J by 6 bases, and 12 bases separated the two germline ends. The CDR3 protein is CASSLIALDTQYF. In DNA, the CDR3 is TGTGCCAGCAGCCTCATAGCCCTTGATACGCAGTATTTT.

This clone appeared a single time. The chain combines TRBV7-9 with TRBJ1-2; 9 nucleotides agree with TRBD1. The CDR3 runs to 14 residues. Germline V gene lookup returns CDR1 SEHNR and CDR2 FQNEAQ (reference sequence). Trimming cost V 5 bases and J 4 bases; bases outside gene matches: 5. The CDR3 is CASSLTGGGYGYTF. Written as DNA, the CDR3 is TGTGCCAGCAGCCTCACAGGGGGCGGCTATGGCTACACCTTC.